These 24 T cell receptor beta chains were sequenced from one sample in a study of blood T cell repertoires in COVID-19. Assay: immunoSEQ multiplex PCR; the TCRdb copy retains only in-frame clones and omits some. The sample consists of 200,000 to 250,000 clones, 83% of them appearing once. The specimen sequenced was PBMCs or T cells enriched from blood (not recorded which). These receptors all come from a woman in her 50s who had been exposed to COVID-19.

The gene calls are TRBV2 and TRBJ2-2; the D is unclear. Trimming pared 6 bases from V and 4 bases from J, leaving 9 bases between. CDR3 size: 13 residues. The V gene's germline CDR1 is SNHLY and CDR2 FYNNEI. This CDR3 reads CASRGSGTGELFF. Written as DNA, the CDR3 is TGTGCCAGCAGGGGTTCGGGCACCGGGGAGCTGTTTTTT.

The chain's CDR3 is CASSFGTGGGTDTQYF. The DNA for the CDR3 is TGTGCCAGCAGTTTCGGGACAGGGGGCGGCACAGATACGCAGTATTTT. The genes are TRBV27 and TRBJ2-3; 12 nucleotides line up with TRBD1. Germline CDR1 and CDR2: MNHEY and SMNVEV (reference sequence). The V gene end was trimmed by 3 bases and the J gene end by 1 base; junction bases not matched to a gene: 2. There are 16 residues in the CDR3.

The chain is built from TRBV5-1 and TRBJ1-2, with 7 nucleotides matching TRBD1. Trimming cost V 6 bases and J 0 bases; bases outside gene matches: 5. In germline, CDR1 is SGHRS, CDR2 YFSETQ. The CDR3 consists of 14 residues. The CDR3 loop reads CASTQGPANYGYTF. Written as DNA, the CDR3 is TGCGCCAGCACACAGGGGCCGGCTAACTATGGCTACACCTTC.

CDR3 loop: CASSPRIQGKAFF. The CDR3 bases are TGTGCCAGCAGCCCTCGCATACAGGGGAAAGCTTTCTTT. V usage is TRBV9 and J usage is TRBJ1-1; TRBD1 agrees at 7 bases. V lost 4 bases and J lost 9; bases outside the gene matches: 9. Per germline, CDR1 SGDLS and CDR2 YYNGEE. This CDR3 comprises 13 residues.

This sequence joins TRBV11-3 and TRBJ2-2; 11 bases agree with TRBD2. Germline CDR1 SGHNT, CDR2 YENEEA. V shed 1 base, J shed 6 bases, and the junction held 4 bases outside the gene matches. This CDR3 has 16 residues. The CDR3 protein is CASSLGLAGKAGELFF. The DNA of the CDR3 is TGTGCCAGCAGCTTAGGACTAGCGGGGAAGGCCGGGGAGCTGTTTTTT.

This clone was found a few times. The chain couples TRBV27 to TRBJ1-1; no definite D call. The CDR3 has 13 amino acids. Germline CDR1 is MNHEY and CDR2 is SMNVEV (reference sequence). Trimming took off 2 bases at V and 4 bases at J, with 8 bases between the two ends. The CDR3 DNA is TGTGCCAGCAGTTTAAGCCGGGGCACTGAAGCTTTCTTT. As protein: CASSLSRGTEAFF.

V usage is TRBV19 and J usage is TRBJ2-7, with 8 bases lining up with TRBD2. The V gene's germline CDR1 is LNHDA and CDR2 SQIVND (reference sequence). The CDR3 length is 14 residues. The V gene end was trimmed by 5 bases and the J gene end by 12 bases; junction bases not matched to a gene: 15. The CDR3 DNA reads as TGTGCCAGTAGTCCTGGGGCTACCGGGACTAGTCGGTACTTC. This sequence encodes CASSPGATGTSRYF.

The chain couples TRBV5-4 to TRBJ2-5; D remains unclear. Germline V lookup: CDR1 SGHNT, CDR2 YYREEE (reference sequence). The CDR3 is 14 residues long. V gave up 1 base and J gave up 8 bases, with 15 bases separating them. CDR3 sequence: CASSLPEEPNTQYF. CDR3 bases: TGTGCCAGCAGCTTGCCCGAAGAGCCTAACACCCAGTACTTC.

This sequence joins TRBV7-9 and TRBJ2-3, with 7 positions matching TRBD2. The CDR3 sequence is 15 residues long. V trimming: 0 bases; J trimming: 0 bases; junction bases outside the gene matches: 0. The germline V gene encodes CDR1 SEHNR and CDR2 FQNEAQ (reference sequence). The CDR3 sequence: CASSLAGLSTDTQYF. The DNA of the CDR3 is TGTGCCAGCAGCTTAGCGGGACTAAGCACAGATACGCAGTATTTT.

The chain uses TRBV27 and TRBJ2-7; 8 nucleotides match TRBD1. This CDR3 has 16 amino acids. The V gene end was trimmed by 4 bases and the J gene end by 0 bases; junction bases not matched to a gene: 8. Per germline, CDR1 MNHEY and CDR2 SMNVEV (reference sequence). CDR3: CASSSISGTGSYEQYF. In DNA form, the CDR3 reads TGTGCCAGCAGTTCCATATCCGGGACAGGCTCCTACGAGCAGTACTTC.

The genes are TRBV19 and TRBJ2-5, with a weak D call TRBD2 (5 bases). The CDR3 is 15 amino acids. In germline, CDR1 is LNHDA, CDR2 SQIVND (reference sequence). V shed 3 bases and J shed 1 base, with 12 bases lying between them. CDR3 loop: CASSMGRGSQETQYF. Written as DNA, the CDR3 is TGTGCCAGTAGTATGGGTAGAGGGAGCCAAGAGACCCAGTACTTC. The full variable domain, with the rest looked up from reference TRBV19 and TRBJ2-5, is DGGITQSPKYLFRKEGQNVTLSCEQNLNHDAMYWYRQDPGQGLRLIYYSQIVNDFQKGDIAEGYSVSREKKESFPLTVTSAQKNPTAFYLCASSMGRGSQETQYFGPGTRLLVL.

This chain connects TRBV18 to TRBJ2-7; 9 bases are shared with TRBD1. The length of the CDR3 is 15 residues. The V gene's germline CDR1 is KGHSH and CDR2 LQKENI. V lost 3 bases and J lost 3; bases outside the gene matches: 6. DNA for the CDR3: TGTGCCAGCTCACCGGGACAGGGACATAGCTACGAGCAGTACTTC. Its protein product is CASSPGQGHSYEQYF.

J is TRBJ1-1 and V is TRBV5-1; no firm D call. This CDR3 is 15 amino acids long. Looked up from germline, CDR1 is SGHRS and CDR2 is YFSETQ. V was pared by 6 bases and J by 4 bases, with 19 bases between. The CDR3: CASKRKADAVTEAFF. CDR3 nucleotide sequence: TGCGCCAGCAAACGAAAGGCCGATGCGGTCACTGAAGCTTTCTTT.

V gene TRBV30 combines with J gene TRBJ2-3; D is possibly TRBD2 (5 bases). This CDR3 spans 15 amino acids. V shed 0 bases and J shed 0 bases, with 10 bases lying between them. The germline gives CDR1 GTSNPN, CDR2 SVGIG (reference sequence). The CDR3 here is CAWSVGTGSTDTQYF. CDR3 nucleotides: TGTGCCTGGAGTGTAGGTACGGGGAGCACAGATACGCAGTATTTT.

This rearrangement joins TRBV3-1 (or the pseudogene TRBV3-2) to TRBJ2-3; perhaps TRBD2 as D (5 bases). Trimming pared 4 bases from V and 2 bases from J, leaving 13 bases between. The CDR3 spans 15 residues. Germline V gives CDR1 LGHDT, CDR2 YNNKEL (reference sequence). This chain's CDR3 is CASSLRTSNTDTQYF. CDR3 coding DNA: TGTGCCAGCAGCCTCCGGACTTCAAACACAGATACGCAGTATTTT.

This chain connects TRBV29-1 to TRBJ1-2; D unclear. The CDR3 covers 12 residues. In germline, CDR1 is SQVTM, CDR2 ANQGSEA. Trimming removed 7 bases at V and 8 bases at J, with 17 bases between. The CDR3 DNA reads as TGCAGCGCCACCTTTGGAGGCACGGGCTACACCTTC. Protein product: CSATFGGTGYTF.

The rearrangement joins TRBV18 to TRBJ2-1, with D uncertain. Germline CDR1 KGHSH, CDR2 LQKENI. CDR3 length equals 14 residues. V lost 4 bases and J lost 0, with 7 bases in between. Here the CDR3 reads CASSLGSSYNEQFF. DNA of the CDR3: TGTGCCAGCTCACTCGGTAGCTCCTACAATGAGCAGTTCTTC.

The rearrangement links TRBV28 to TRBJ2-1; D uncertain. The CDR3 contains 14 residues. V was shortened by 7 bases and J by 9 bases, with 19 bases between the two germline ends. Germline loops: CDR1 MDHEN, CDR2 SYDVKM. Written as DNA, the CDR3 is TGTGCCAGCACCCCGAGTCCCGGTGGTCCTGAGCAGTTCTTC. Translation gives CASTPSPGGPEQFF.

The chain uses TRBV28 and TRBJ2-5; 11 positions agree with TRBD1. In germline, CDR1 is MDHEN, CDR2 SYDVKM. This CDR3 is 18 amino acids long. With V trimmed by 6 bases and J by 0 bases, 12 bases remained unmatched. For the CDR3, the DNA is TGTGCCAGCAGCCCAGGTGGGGACAGGGGGTTGTACCAAGAGACCCAGTACTTC. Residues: CASSPGGDRGLYQETQYF.

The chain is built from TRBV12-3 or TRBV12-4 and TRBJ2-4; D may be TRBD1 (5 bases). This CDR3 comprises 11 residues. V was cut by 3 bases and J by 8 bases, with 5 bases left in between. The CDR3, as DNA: TGTGCCAGCAGTTTCAGGGACATTCAGTACTTC. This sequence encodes CASSFRDIQYF.

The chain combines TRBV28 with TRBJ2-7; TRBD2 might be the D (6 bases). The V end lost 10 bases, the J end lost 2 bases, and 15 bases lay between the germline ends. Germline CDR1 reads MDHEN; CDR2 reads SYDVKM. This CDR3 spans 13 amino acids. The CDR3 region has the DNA TGTGCCACCTGCGGGGTTCATCCCTACGAGCAGTACTTC. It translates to CATCGVHPYEQYF.

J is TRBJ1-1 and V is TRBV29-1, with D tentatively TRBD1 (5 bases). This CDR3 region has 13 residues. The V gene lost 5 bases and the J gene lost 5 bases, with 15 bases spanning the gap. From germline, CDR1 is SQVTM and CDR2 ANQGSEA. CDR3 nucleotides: TGCAGCGTTTTGGAGGCAGGGAGGACTGAAGCTTTCTTT. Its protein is CSVLEAGRTEAFF.

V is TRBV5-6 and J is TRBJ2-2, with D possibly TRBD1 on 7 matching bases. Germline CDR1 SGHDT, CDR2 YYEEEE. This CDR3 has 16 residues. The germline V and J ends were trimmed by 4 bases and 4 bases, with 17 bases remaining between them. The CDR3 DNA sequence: TGTGCCAGCAGCCTGTTGAACAGGGGAGGCACCGGGGAGCTGTTTTTT. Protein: CASSLLNRGGTGELFF.

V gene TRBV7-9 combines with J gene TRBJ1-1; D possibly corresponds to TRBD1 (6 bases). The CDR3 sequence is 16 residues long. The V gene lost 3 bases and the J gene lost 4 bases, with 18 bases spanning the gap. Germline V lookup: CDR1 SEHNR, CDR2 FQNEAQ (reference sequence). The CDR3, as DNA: TGTGCCAGCAGCTTCCCAGGGGCGGGAGAGAGCACTGAAGCTTTCTTT. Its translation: CASSFPGAGESTEAFF.